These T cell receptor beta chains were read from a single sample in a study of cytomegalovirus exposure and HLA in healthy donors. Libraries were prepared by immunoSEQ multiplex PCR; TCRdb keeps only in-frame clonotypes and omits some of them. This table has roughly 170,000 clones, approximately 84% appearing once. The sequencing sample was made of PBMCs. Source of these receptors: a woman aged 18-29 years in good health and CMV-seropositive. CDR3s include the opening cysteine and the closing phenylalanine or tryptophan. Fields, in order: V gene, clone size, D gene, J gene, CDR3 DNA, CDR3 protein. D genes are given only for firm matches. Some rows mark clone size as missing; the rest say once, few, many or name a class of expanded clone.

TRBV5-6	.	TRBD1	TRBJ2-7	TGTGCCAGCAGCTTTCTAGGACAGGGTTCCTACGAGCAGTACTTC	CASSFLGQGSYEQYF
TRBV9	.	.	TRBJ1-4	TGTGCCAGCAGCCCCAACGTAGCAACTAATGAAAAACTGTTTTTT	CASSPNVATNEKLFF
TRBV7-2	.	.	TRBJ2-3	TGTGCCAGCACCTCTTGGGAGGGGGGTACGCAGTATTTT	CASTSWEGGTQYF
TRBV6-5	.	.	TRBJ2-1	TGTGCCAGCAGTTACTCGAGGCTAAATGAGCAGTTCTTC	CASSYSRLNEQFF
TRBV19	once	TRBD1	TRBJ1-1	TGTGCCAGTAATCCCATAGACAGGGCGTTCACTGAAGCTTTCTTT	CASNPIDRAFTEAFF
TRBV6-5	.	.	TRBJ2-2	TGTGCCAGCACCTGGGCTTCGAACACCGGGGAGCTGTTTTTT	CASTWASNTGELFF
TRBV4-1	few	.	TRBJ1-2	TGCGCCAGCAGCCAAGGGGAGGCAGCCTCTAACTATGGCTACACCTTC	CASSQGEAASNYGYTF
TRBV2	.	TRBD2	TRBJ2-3	TGTGCCAGCAGTTTTTCTAGCGGGGGGCCTTACCCCACAGATACGCAGTATTTT	CASSFSSGGPYPTDTQYF
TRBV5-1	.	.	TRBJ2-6	TGCGCCAGCAGTTTAGGACAGCGATCTTACTCTGGGGCCAACGTCCTGACTTTC	CASSLGQRSYSGANVLTF
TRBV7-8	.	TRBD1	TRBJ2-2	TGTGCCAGCAGCTTATACAGGGGGCAGGTTGGAACCGGGGAGCTGTTTTTT	CASSLYRGQVGTGELFF
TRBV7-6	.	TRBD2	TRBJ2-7	TGTGCCAGCAGCCACCCTCGGAGCGGGATCTCCTACGAGCAGTACTTC	CASSHPRSGISYEQYF
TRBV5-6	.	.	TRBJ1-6	TGTGCCAGCAGCCTGAATGCAGGGATACGGCGCTCACCCCTCCACTTT	CASSLNAGIRRSPLHF
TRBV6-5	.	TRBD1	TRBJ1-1	TGTGCCAGCAGTTACTCGAACAGGGGCGGACCTGAAGCTTTCTTT	CASSYSNRGGPEAFF
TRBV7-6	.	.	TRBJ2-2	TGTGCCAGCAGCTTAGAGTCGGAGCACACAGGGGAGCTGTTTTTT	CASSLESEHTGELFF
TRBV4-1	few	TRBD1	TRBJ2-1	TGCGCCAGCAGCCAAGATCTGGGACAGAACAATGAGCAGTTCTTC	CASSQDLGQNNEQFF
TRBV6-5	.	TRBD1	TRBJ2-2	TGTGCCAGCAGTGCCGGGACAGGAGGCGAGGAGCTGTTTTTT	CASSAGTGGEELFF
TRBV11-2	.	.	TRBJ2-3	TGTGCCAGCACCCCGAGTTCAGATACGCAGTATTTT	CASTPSSDTQYF
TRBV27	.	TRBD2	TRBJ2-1	TGTGCCAGCACTGGACTAGCGGGGATGAATGAGCAGTTCTTC	CASTGLAGMNEQFF
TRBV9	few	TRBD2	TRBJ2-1	TGTGCCAGCAGCGTAGGTTCCTTAGGGACTAGCGGGGGCCGCTCCTACAATGAGCAGTTCTTC	CASSVGSLGTSGGRSYNEQFF
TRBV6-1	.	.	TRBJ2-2	TGTGCCAGCACTAGGAGGGAGACCGGGGAGCTGTTTTTT	CASTRRETGELFF
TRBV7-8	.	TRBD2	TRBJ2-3	TGTGCCAGCAGCTTACGGGGGGGGCACACAGATACGCAGTATTTT	CASSLRGGHTDTQYF
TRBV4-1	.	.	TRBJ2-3	TGCGCCAGCAGCCTTGGGAACGGGAAGCGGGTTACAGATACGCAGTATTTT	CASSLGNGKRVTDTQYF
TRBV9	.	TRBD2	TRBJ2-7	TGTGCCAGCAGCGTAGAAGGGACTAGCCCCTACGAGCAGTACTTC	CASSVEGTSPYEQYF
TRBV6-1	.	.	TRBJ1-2	TGTGCCAGCAGTGAAGGGGGGCGAGTGTATGGCTACACCTTC	CASSEGGRVYGYTF
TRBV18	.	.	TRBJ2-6	TGTGCCAGCTCACAAGGGGGGGGGCCCTCTGGGGCCAACGTCCTGACTTTC	CASSQGGGPSGANVLTF
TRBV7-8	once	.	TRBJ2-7	TGTGCCAGCAGCGGAGCTGTTGGCAACGAGCAGTACTTC	CASSGAVGNEQYF
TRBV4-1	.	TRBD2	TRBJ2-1	TGCGCCAGCAGTCTTAGCGGGGGTCGAATCAATGAGCAGTTCTTC	CASSLSGGRINEQFF
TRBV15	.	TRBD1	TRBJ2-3	TGTGCCACCAGCAGAACTGTCGGCGACAGGGGGCCGACAGATACGCAGTATTTT	CATSRTVGDRGPTDTQYF
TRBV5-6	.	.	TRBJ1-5	TGTGCCAGCAGCTTGGCGGGGTTGGCGGGCAATCAGCCCCAGCATTTT	CASSLAGLAGNQPQHF
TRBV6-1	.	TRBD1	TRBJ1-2	TGTGCCAGCAGTGTACAGGGGGCTAACTATGGCTACACCTTC	CASSVQGANYGYTF
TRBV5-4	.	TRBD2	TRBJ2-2	TGTGCCAGCAGCCTACTAGCGGGGGGGCGGAACACCGGGGAGCTGTTTTTT	CASSLLAGGRNTGELFF
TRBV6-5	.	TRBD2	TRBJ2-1	TGTGCCAGCAGTTACCGGAGGTTCGGGGGGGCCTATGAGCAGTTCTTC	CASSYRRFGGAYEQFF
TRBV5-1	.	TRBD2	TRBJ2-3	TGCGCCAGCAGCACGTTTGCGCTCCAGCGGGGGGGTTTCGCAGATACGCAGTATTTT	CASSTFALQRGGFADTQYF
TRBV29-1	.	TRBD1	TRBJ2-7	TGCAGCGTCTCACTGGGGACAGGTGCGACCGAGCAGTACTTC	CSVSLGTGATEQYF
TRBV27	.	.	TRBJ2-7	TGTGCCAGCAGTTTAAGGGGCGGGGCCAAACCCACCTACGAGCAGTACTTC	CASSLRGGAKPTYEQYF
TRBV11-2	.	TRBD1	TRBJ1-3	TGTCCAATACCGCCGGGACAGGGTCACTCTGGAAACACCATATATTTT	CPIPPGQGHSGNTIYF
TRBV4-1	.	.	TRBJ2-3	TGCGCCAGCAGCCAAGATGAGAACCGTGGAGGGGGGGAGTGGACAGATACGCAGTATTTT	CASSQDENRGGGEWTDTQYF
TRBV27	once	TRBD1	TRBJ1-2	TGTGCCAGCAGCCACGGGGCAGGGGGTTTGGGTGGCTACACCTTC	CASSHGAGGLGGYTF
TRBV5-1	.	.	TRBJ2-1	TGCGCCAGCAGCATGCCACAGGGCATTAGCTCCTACAATGAGCAGTTCTTC	CASSMPQGISSYNEQFF
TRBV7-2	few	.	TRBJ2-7	TGTGCCAGCAGCTTGGTGGACAGATCCTACGAGCAGTACTTC	CASSLVDRSYEQYF
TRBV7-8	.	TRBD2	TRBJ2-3	TGTGCCAGCAGCTTAGTGGCAGCGGGGTTGCCAGATACGCAGTATTTT	CASSLVAAGLPDTQYF